This entry lists 30 T cell receptor beta chains sequenced from one sample in a study of regulatory T cells in long-lasting Graves disease. Specified time point: newly diagnosed GD, antithyroid drugs for less than 3 months. The authors made the TCR library using RNA they extracted from PBMCs. Building of the TCR beta libraries involved iRepertoire HTBI primers and Arm-PCR of CDR3 regions. TCRdb independently ran MiXCR on the multiplex PCR reads; one entry per CDR3 protein. The sample has hundreds of thousands of distinct CDR3 sequences, about 16% seen once. The same sample was also studied in work on T cells in Graves' hyperthyroidism and ophthalmopathy.

The specimen comprised peripheral blood mononuclear cells (PBMCs), sampled at new diagnosis, from a patient treated with antithyroid drugs. Receptors were obtained from a man between 18 and 35 years old with Graves disease.

Many counts were recorded for this clonotype. This chain uses TRBV3-1 with TRBJ1-2, with D perhaps TRBD1 (5 bases). The length of the CDR3 is 14 residues. Trimming removed 2 bases from V and 7 bases from J, with 14 bases in between. Germline loops: CDR1 LGHDT, CDR2 YNNKEL (reference sequence). This chain's CDR3 is CASSQMVAGFGYTF. CDR3 DNA: TGTGCCAGCAGCCAAATGGTGGCAGGGTTTGGCTACACCTTC.

The chain couples TRBV28 to TRBJ2-3; D unresolved. V lost 1 base to trimming and J lost 8 bases, with 7 bases between them. This CDR3 spans 12 amino acids. Germline V gives CDR1 MDHEN, CDR2 SYDVKM. In DNA, the CDR3 is TGTGCCAGCAGTTTATTTCGGATTACGCAGTATTTT. Translation: CASSLFRITQYF.

The chain has TRBV28 and TRBJ1-4; the D gene is possibly TRBD1 (5 bases). Germline CDR1 MDHEN, CDR2 SYDVKM. This CDR3 is 14 amino acids long. Between the trimmed V and J ends, which lost 8 bases and 2 bases, there was a span of 12 bases. Here the CDR3 DNA reads TGTGCCAGCCTGAGGGGATCTACTAATGAAAAACTGTTTTTT. It translates to CASLRGSTNEKLFF.

The J gene is TRBJ1-1, the V gene TRBV15, with a possible D match to TRBD1 (5 bases). The CDR3 totals 14 residues. Trimming took off 1 base at V and 7 bases at J, with 13 bases between the two ends. The germline gives CDR1 LNHNV, CDR2 YYDKDF (reference sequence). CDR3 coding DNA: TGTGCCACCAGCAGAGTCTCAGGGCAGGGTGAAGCTTTCTTT. This codes for CATSRVSGQGEAFF.

There are a few counts of this clonotype. The chain couples TRBV10-3 to TRBJ2-1, with TRBD2 matching over 11 bases. This CDR3 is 15 amino acids long. Trimming removed 8 bases from V and 4 bases from J; junction bases left unmatched: 7. The germline CDR1 and CDR2 sequences are ENHRY and SYGVKD. CDR3 DNA sequence: TGTGCCATCGATGAAGGGACTAGCGGATACAATGAGCAGTTCTTC. This translates into CAIDEGTSGYNEQFF.

This clonotype was detected many times. This CDR3 reads CASSFSGPESYNEQFF. The CDR3 nucleotides are TGTGCCAGCAGTTTTTCCGGACCTGAATCCTACAATGAGCAGTTCTTC. The chain links TRBV27 to TRBJ2-1; no clear D gene. CDR3 length equals 16 residues. Germline values: CDR1 MNHEY, CDR2 SMNVEV (reference sequence). Between the trimmed V and J ends, which lost 3 bases and 1 base, there was a span of 13 bases.

This clonotype appeared many times. This rearrangement joins TRBV25-1 to TRBJ2-2; D gene uncertain. Trimming stripped 0 bases from V and 7 bases from J, with 6 bases between. CDR1 MGHDK and CDR2 SYGVNS come from the germline V gene. CDR3 size: 13 residues. In DNA, the CDR3 is TGTGCCAGCAGTGAATATCAGCACGGGGAGCTGTTTTTT. This translates into CASSEYQHGELFF.

The chain combines TRBV6-2 or TRBV6-3 with TRBJ1-4; D not certain. Germline CDR1 reads MNHEY; CDR2 reads SVGEGT. The length of the CDR3 is 15 residues. Between the trimmed V and J ends, which lost 6 bases and 3 bases, there was a span of 14 bases. The CDR3 spells CASRPSWVANEKLFF. The CDR3 nucleotides read TGTGCCAGCAGACCCAGCTGGGTTGCTAATGAAAAACTGTTTTTT.

This clonotype was observed a few times. The chain is built from TRBV7-9 and TRBJ2-1; a possible D gene is TRBD1 (6 bases). V lost 4 bases and J 8 bases, leaving 18 bases between the germline ends. The V gene's germline CDR1 is SEHNR and CDR2 FQNEAQ (reference sequence). The CDR3 totals 15 residues. CDR3 loop: CASSSTGGQSDEQFF. For the CDR3, the DNA is TGTGCCAGCAGCTCCACTGGGGGCCAGAGCGATGAGCAGTTCTTC.

The chain couples TRBV7-8 to TRBJ2-2, with TRBD2 matching 11 bases. CDR1 is SGHVS and CDR2 is FQNEAQ in the germline V gene. This CDR3 has 16 amino acids. V lost 5 bases and J lost 5; bases outside the gene matches: 7. Written as DNA, the CDR3 is TGTGCCAGCAGCGCCGAGGGACTAGCGGCGACCGGGGAGCTGTTTTTT. Translation gives CASSAEGLAATGELFF.

The gene calls are TRBV3-1 and TRBJ1-1, with TRBD1 as a possible D gene (5 bases). Between the trimmed V and J ends, which lost 2 bases and 1 base, there was a span of 8 bases. The CDR3 length is 14 residues. Per the germline V gene, CDR1 is LGHDT and CDR2 is YNNKEL (reference sequence). In DNA, the CDR3 is TGTGCCAGCAGCCAATTAACAGGGAACACTGAAGCTTTCTTT. Translation gives CASSQLTGNTEAFF.

J is TRBJ1-6 and V is TRBV12-3 or TRBV12-4; D might be TRBD1 (5 bases). This CDR3 contains 15 residues. Trimming removed 6 bases from V and 7 bases from J, with 16 bases in between. The CDR3 region has the DNA TGTGCCAGCAGAGAGGGCAGGGAGCCAAATTCACCCCTCCACTTT. Its protein is CASREGREPNSPLHF.

This clonotype appeared many times. The V gene is TRBV20-1, the J gene TRBJ2-1; D uncertain. This CDR3 contains 12 residues. Per germline, CDR1 DFQATT and CDR2 SNEGSKA (reference sequence). Trimming pared 1 base from V and 7 bases from J, leaving 8 bases between. This CDR3 reads CSARADRNEQFF. The CDR3 region has the DNA TGCAGTGCTAGAGCTGATAGGAATGAGCAGTTCTTC.

This clonotype has a handful of counts. The V call is TRBV30, the J call TRBJ1-3; D not resolved. The CDR3 has 13 residues. Trimming removed 1 base from V and 4 bases from J, with 8 bases in between. Germline V gene sequence: CDR1 GTSNPN, CDR2 SVGIG (reference sequence). CDR3 bases: TGTGCCTGGAGTGAAGGGAACGGAAACACCATATATTTT. Its translation is CAWSEGNGNTIYF.

This sequence joins TRBV20-1 and TRBJ2-6, with 7 bases fitting TRBD1. The V gene end was trimmed by 6 bases and the J gene end by 1 base; junction bases not matched to a gene: 12. The germline V gene encodes CDR1 DFQATT and CDR2 SNEGSKA (reference sequence). CDR3 length: 17 amino acids. The CDR3 loop reads CSATSRDSRSGANVLTF. The CDR3 DNA follows: TGCAGTGCAACAAGCCGGGACAGCCGATCTGGGGCCAACGTCCTGACTTTC.

A note on this clonotype: This could be a read error, since a much larger clone is one nucleotide away. The V call is TRBV7-8, the J call TRBJ1-5; a possible D gene is TRBD1 (5 bases). V shed 1 base and J shed 7 bases, with 14 bases lying between them. The CDR3 totals 15 residues. The germline V gene has CDR1 SGHVS and CDR2 FQNEAQ. This chain's CDR3 is CASSLGKGRTQPQHF. The CDR3 region has the DNA TGTGCCAGCAGCTTAGGCAAGGGGAGGACCCAGCCCCAGCATTTT.

This clonotype was recorded many times. This sequence joins TRBV7-6 and TRBJ1-1; TRBD1 agrees at 8 bases. V trimming: 4 bases; J trimming: 4 bases; junction bases outside the gene matches: 8. CDR3 length: 15 residues. CDR1 SGHVS and CDR2 FNYEAQ come from the germline V gene. The CDR3 reads CASSYGQGGTTEAFF. The CDR3 nucleotides read TGTGCCAGCAGCTATGGACAGGGAGGGACCACTGAAGCTTTCTTT.

This chain links TRBV20-1 with TRBJ1-1; D is ambiguous. The ends were cut back, 5 bases at V and 0 bases at J, with 7 bases in the middle. Germline lookup yields CDR1 DFQATT and CDR2 SNEGSKA (reference sequence). The CDR3 is 12 residues long. The CDR3 DNA reads as TGCAGTGCTTCTGGTGTGAACACTGAAGCTTTCTTT. The encoded protein is CSASGVNTEAFF.

As regards this clonotype: A read error may explain this, as a much larger clone is one base away. The chain links TRBV30 to TRBJ1-2; TRBD1 matches 9 bases. In germline, CDR1 is GTSNPN, CDR2 SVGIG (reference sequence). The CDR3 covers 13 residues. The CDR3 DNA is TGTGCCCGGAGTGTACAGGGGGCTGGCGGCTACACCTTC. It encodes CARSVQGAGGYTF.

The chain uses TRBV7-9 and TRBJ2-7; 7 bases map to TRBD1. The J segment lost 2 bases and the V segment lost 3 bases, leaving 10 bases of the junction unmatched. The CDR3 totals 16 residues. CDR1 and CDR2 from the germline V gene are SEHNR and FQNEAQ (reference sequence). The DNA of the CDR3 is TGTGCCAGCAGCTTTGACAGGGCCAAGGGTGCCTACGAGCAGTACTTC. Protein product: CASSFDRAKGAYEQYF. The whole variable domain, filled in from reference TRBV7-9 and TRBJ2-7, reads DTGVSQNPRHKITKRGQNVTFRCDPISEHNRLYWYRQTLGQGPEFLTYFQNEAQLEKSRLLSDRFSAERPKGSFSTLEIQRTEQGDSAMYLCASSFDRAKGAYEQYFGPGTRLTVT.

This clonotype was recorded many times. The CDR3 loop reads CSARGGGAYEQYF. DNA for the CDR3: TGCAGTGCCCGGGGCGGGGGCGCCTACGAGCAGTACTTC. The chain joins TRBV20-1 to TRBJ2-7; weak D call: TRBD2 (7 bases). Germline assignment: CDR1 DFQATT and CDR2 SNEGSKA (reference sequence). CDR3 length: 13 residues. With 6 bases removed from V and 2 bases from J, the gap between germline ends came to 14 bases.

This clonotype was picked up a small number of times. The CDR3 spells CASSPSGRDGKNEQFF. The CDR3 nucleotides read TGTGCCAGCAGTCCTAGCGGGAGGGATGGGAAAAATGAGCAGTTCTTC. The chain employs TRBV7-9 and TRBJ2-1; 12 bases are shared with TRBD2. Germline V CDR1 and CDR2: SEHNR, FQNEAQ (reference sequence). There are 16 residues in the CDR3. Trimming took 6 bases from V and 7 from J; bases not matched to a gene: 10. Filled out from reference TRBV7-9 and TRBJ2-1, the complete variable domain reads DTGVSQNPRHKITKRGQNVTFRCDPISEHNRLYWYRQTLGQGPEFLTYFQNEAQLEKSRLLSDRFSAERPKGSFSTLEIQRTEQGDSAMYLCASSPSGRDGKNEQFFGPGTRLTVL.

The sample holds a few counts of this clonotype. The chain has TRBV20-1 and TRBJ2-1; tentatively, D is TRBD1 (6 bases). CDR1 DFQATT and CDR2 SNEGSKA come from the germline V gene (reference sequence). Trimming shortened V by 6 bases and J by 0 bases, and 18 bases separated the two germline ends. This CDR3 has 16 amino acids. The CDR3 sequence is CSASPHRASSYNEQFF. CDR3 in DNA: TGCAGTGCCAGCCCCCACAGGGCTAGCTCCTACAATGAGCAGTTCTTC.

This clonotype was seen at least ten times. The V gene is TRBV29-1, the J gene TRBJ2-5, with 7 positions matching TRBD2. Per germline, CDR1 SQVTM and CDR2 ANQGSEA. The CDR3 has 13 residues. Trimming at V came to 7 bases and at J to 1 base, leaving 6 bases not matched to a gene. This chain's CDR3 is CSATGTTQETQYF. The CDR3 DNA follows: TGCAGCGCCACCGGGACTACCCAAGAGACCCAGTACTTC.

This clonotype was picked up many times. CDR3 loop: CASSLGDRAFF. The CDR3 bases are TGTGCCAGCAGTTTAGGGGATCGGGCTTTCTTT. The gene calls are TRBV12-3 or TRBV12-4 and TRBJ1-1; D gene ambiguous. The CDR3 sequence is 11 residues long. With 1 base removed from V and 11 bases from J, the gap between germline ends came to 8 bases.

Comments on this clonotype: The junction does not match germline at one end; this may be a read error. J is TRBJ1-2 and V is TRBV5-1; D gene ambiguous. The V gene's germline CDR1 is SGHRS and CDR2 YFSETQ. This CDR3 spans 12 amino acids. DNA for the CDR3: TGTGCCAGCAGCTTTGGCATTGGAGGCTACACCTTC. Protein: CASSFGIGGYTF.

Regarding this clonotype: This sequence may be a read error, since a much larger clone differs from it by one base. J is TRBJ2-7 and V is TRBV2, with D possibly called TRBD1 or TRBD2 (6 bases each). Germline V CDR1 and CDR2: SNHLY, FYNNEI. The CDR3 totals 12 residues. CDR3 sequence: CAGRTGGHEQYF. CDR3 bases: TGTGCCGGCAGGACCGGGGGCCACGAGCAGTACTTC. Together with reference TRBV2 and TRBJ2-7, the CDR3 gives the full variable domain: EPEVTQTPSHQVTQMGQEVILRCVPISNHLYFYWYRQILGQKVEFLVSFYNNEISEKSEIFDDQFSVERPDGSNFTLKIRSTKLEDSAMYFCAGRTGGHEQYFGPGTRLTVT.

At least ten counts were recorded for this clonotype. The chain is built from TRBV6-1 and TRBJ2-7; either TRBD1 or TRBD2 may supply D (5 bases each). The V gene lost 6 bases and the J gene lost 3 bases, with 15 bases spanning the gap. Germline V lookup: CDR1 MNHNS, CDR2 SASEGT. The CDR3 is made up of 14 amino acids. Written as DNA, the CDR3 is TGTGCCAGCAGGAGACAAGGGGAGAACTACGAGCAGTACTTC. It specifies CASRRQGENYEQYF.

This chain connects TRBV5-1 to TRBJ2-3, with 12 bases identical to TRBD2. The V segment lost 3 bases and the J segment 3 bases; nucleotides outside the gene matches: 5. The CDR3 totals 16 residues. The germline CDR1 and CDR2 sequences are SGHRS and YFSETQ. CDR3 sequence: CASSSPSGRGTDTQYF. Written as DNA, the CDR3 is TGCGCCAGCAGCTCACCTAGCGGGAGGGGGACAGATACGCAGTATTTT.

This clonotype has a handful of counts. The chain employs TRBV6-1 and TRBJ2-7; the match to TRBD2 covers 9 bases. V dropped 8 bases and J dropped 6; count of bases not matched to a gene: 8. CDR3 length equals 13 residues. Germline lookup yields CDR1 MNHNS and CDR2 SASEGT. The CDR3 loop reads CASPAGGGLEQYF. The CDR3 nucleotides read TGTGCCAGCCCCGCGGGAGGGGGCCTCGAGCAGTACTTC.